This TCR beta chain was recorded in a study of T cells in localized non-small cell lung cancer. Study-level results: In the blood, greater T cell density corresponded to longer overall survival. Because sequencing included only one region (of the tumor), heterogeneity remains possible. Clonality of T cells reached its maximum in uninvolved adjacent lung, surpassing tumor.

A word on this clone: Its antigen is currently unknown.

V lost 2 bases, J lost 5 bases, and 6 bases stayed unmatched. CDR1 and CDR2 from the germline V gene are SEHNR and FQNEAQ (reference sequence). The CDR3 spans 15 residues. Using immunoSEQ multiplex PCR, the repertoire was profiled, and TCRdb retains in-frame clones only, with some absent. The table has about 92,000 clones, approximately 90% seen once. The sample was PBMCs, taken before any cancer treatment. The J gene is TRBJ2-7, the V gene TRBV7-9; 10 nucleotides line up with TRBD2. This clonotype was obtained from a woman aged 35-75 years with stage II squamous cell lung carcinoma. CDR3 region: CASSLSGRAGDEQYF. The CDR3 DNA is TGTGCCAGCAGCTTAAGCGGGAGGGCCGGGGACGAGCAGTACTTC.